This note documents a single T cell receptor beta chain sequence. Its antigen is unknown. Germline V gives CDR1 SGDLS, CDR2 YYNGEE. CDR3 length: 16 residues. Trimming left V 0 bases short and J 0 bases short, with 10 bases between. From the 5' RACE reads, TCRdb called clonotypes with MiXCR, one entry per CDR3 protein. Among roughly 690,000 distinct CDR3 sequences listed, around 20% were seen once. The data were obtained in a study of identical twins. Study outcomes and limitations: A lower insertion count was a feature of abundant cord blood beta clonotypes, with no such feature in memory repertoires.

In every case, the donor was a healthy Caucasian. Another study also made use of these data, one on T cells expressing NK-cell markers. That work states: For about 6 donors, the dominant NKG2C+ clonotypes made up about 1.0-8% of their CD8+ T cells.

The chain recombines TRBV9 with TRBJ2-1, with unresolved D. This clonotype was obtained from a woman aged 18 to 35 in good health. Sequenced material: PBMCs. As DNA, the CDR3 is TGTGCCAGCAGCGTAGGGGCGCAGAGCTCCTACAATGAGCAGTTCTTC. Protein: CASSVGAQSSYNEQFF.